The rows below give T cell receptor beta chains drawn from one sample of a study of human CD4 T cells and Enterobacteriaceae. Repertoires were generated with immunoSEQ multiplex PCR, while TCRdb's copy carries only in-frame clones and drops some. The sample shows 27,000 or so clones, about 80% of them seen only once. Sequencing was done on a sample of memory CD4+ T cells from blood. These receptors came from a human donor in good health. Each CDR3 is given with its conserved first and last residue. A D gene is named only where the DNA matches it firmly. The size field is filled for only some rows; it gives once, few, many or a size class.

TRBJ2-2 | 15 | TRBV30 | . | . | TGTGCCTGGAGTGGAAACAAGGGTGGGACCGGGGAGCTGTTTTTT | CAWSGNKGGTGELFF
TRBJ2-7 | 13 | TRBV27 | . | . | TGTGCCAGCTCTCGCGGGGGCCCCTACGAGCAGTACTTC | CASSRGGPYEQYF
TRBJ2-1 | 14 | TRBV7-3 | TRBD2 | . | TGTGCCAGCAGTTTTGGGACTAGCGGAGAGGGCCAGTTCTTC | CASSFGTSGEGQFF
TRBJ2-7 | 16 | TRBV29-1 | TRBD2 | . | TGCAGCGCTGGGGGACTAGCGGGAGGGAGCTCCTACGAGCAGTACTTC | CSAGGLAGGSSYEQYF
TRBJ2-3 | 13 | TRBV5-8 | . | . | TGTGCCAGCAGCTCGGGAAGCACAGATACGCAGTATTTT | CASSSGSTDTQYF
TRBJ1-2 | 14 | TRBV29-1 | TRBD1 | . | TGCAGCGTTGTGCCGGGACAGGGGGTTCAGGGCTACACCTTC | CSVVPGQGVQGYTF
TRBJ2-1 | 13 | TRBV7-8 | . | . | TGTGCCAGCAGCGCGATAGTAGGCGATGAGCAGTTCTTC | CASSAIVGDEQFF
TRBJ2-3 | 12 | TRBV5-1 | . | . | TGCGCCAGCAGCCTAGACAGGAATACGCAGTATTTT | CASSLDRNTQYF
TRBJ1-1 | 14 | TRBV5-1 | TRBD1 | once | TGCGCCAGCAGCGAACAGGGGGCAGACACTGAAGCTTTCTTT | CASSEQGADTEAFF
TRBJ2-2 | 14 | TRBV2 | . | . | TGTGCCAGCAGTGAAGCGCGTGGCACCGGGGAGCTGTTTTTT | CASSEARGTGELFF
TRBJ1-5 | 13 | TRBV6-1 | . | . | TGTGCCAGCAGTAGACAGGACAATCAGCCCCAGCATTTT | CASSRQDNQPQHF
TRBJ1-1 | 14 | TRBV2 | . | . | TGTGCCAGCAGCTCACAGGGTGGGGACACTGAAGCTTTCTTT | CASSSQGGDTEAFF
TRBJ2-7 | 12 | TRBV28 | . | once | TGTGCCAGTTGTACTAGCTCCTACGAGCAGTACTTC | CASCTSSYEQYF
TRBJ2-3 | 12 | TRBV29-1 | . | . | TGCAGCGCCGTGGACAGCACAGATACGCAGTATTTT | CSAVDSTDTQYF
TRBJ1-2 | 18 | TRBV5-1 | TRBD1 | . | TGCGCCAGCAGCGTGTACCCCGGGACAGGGGGCGCGGGCTATGGCTACACCTTC | CASSVYPGTGGAGYGYTF
TRBJ2-7 | 13 | TRBV29-1 | . | . | TGCAGCGTCGCCCGCCAGGAGGGCTACGAGCAGTACTTC | CSVARQEGYEQYF
TRBJ2-5 | 18 | TRBV7-9 | . | . | TGTGCCAGCACCCGCAAGAAACGGCTCGACAGGCCCCAAGAGACCCAGTACTTC | CASTRKKRLDRPQETQYF
TRBJ2-7 | 13 | TRBV28 | . | . | TGTGCCACCGACTTGCGGGGGCGCAACGAGCAGTACTTC | CATDLRGRNEQYF
TRBJ2-1 | 17 | TRBV9 | TRBD2 | . | TGTGCCAGCAGCGTGACTAGCGGGAGGGCCGCCTACAATGAGCAGTTCTTC | CASSVTSGRAAYNEQFF
TRBJ2-7 | 15 | TRBV6-1 | TRBD2 | . | TGTGCCAGCAGCCGGACTAGCGGGAGCTCCTACGAGCAGTACTTC | CASSRTSGSSYEQYF
TRBJ2-3 | 20 | TRBV5-1 | TRBD2 | . | TGCGCCAGCAGCTTGAGGGTCTCTAGCGGGAGATCTCCCCGCAAAGATACGCAGTATTTT | CASSLRVSSGRSPRKDTQYF
TRBJ1-2 | 13 | TRBV28 | . | once | TGTGCCAGCATTGCGAGGACGGCGCTCGGCTACACCTTC | CASIARTALGYTF
TRBJ2-3 | 16 | TRBV28 | TRBD1 | . | TGTGCCAGCAGTTTTGGTCAGGGGGCCCGCACAGATACGCAGTATTTT | CASSFGQGARTDTQYF
TRBJ2-3 | 14 | TRBV6-5 | . | . | TGTGCCAGCAGTTATCGGGGGAGTGTAGATACGCAGTATTTT | CASSYRGSVDTQYF
TRBJ2-7 | 15 | TRBV5-4 | TRBD2 | . | TGTGCCAGCAGCTTACCTAGCGGGAGAGGCGACGAGCAGTACTTC | CASSLPSGRGDEQYF
TRBJ1-1 | 13 | TRBV6-1 | . | . | TGTGCCAGCAGTGAGACAGAGAACACTGAAGCTTTCTTT | CASSETENTEAFF
TRBJ2-7 | 17 | TRBV7-6 | TRBD2 | . | TGTGCCAGCAGCTCCCTCCCGGCTAGCGGGAGGGCCGGGGAGCAGTACTTC | CASSSLPASGRAGEQYF
TRBJ1-4 | 12 | TRBV5-1 | . | . | TGCGCCAGCAGCCCTTCGGGTGAAAAACTGTTTTTT | CASSPSGEKLFF
TRBJ1-4 | 14 | TRBV12-5 | . | . | TGTGCTAGTGGTTTGGGGACAGCAAACGAAAAACTGTTTTTT | CASGLGTANEKLFF
TRBJ1-1 | 15 | TRBV15 | TRBD1 | . | TGTGCCACCAGCGGTATGACAGGGATAATCACTGAAGCTTTCTTT | CATSGMTGIITEAFF
TRBJ2-3 | 16 | TRBV11-2 | . | . | TGTGCCAGCAGCTTAGGGGGGGCGGGAAGCACAGATACGCAGTATTTT | CASSLGGAGSTDTQYF
TRBJ1-4 | 16 | TRBV9 | TRBD1 | . | TGTGCCAGCAGCGTAGGGGACAGGGGGACTAATGAAAAACTGTTTTTT | CASSVGDRGTNEKLFF
TRBJ2-5 | 14 | TRBV10-1 | TRBD2 | . | TGCGCCAGCAGTGGGACTAGCGCTCAAGAGACCCAGTACTTC | CASSGTSAQETQYF
TRBJ1-4 | 16 | TRBV2 | . | . | TGTGCCAGCAGTGAAGGGGGGGGAGGCCCTAATGAAAAACTGTTTTTT | CASSEGGGGPNEKLFF
TRBJ2-7 | 18 | TRBV21-1 | . | . | TGTGCCAGCAGCAAAGGGGGTTGGAGCGGGAGTGGGGCCTACGAGCAGTACTTC | CASSKGGWSGSGAYEQYF
TRBJ2-6 | 19 | TRBV14 | TRBD1 | . | TGTGCCAGCAGTCGATCCGCCGGGACAGGAAACTCTGGGGCCAACGTCCTGACTTTC | CASSRSAGTGNSGANVLTF
TRBJ1-2 | 17 | TRBV5-1 | TRBD1 | . | TGCGCCAGCCGAACCACAGGGGCTAATTCGATCTTGACTGGCTACACCTTC | CASRTTGANSILTGYTF